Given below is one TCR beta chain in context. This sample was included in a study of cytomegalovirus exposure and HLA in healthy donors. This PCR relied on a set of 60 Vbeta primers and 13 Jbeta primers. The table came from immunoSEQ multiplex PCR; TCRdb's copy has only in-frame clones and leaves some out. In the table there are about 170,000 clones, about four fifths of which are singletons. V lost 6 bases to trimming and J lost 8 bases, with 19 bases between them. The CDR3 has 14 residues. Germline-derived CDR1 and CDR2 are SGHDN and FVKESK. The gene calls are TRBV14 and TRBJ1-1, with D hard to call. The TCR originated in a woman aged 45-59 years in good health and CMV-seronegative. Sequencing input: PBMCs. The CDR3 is CASSLVRRTSEAFF. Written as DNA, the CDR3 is TGTGCCAGCAGTTTAGTCCGTCGAACTTCAGAAGCTTTCTTT.